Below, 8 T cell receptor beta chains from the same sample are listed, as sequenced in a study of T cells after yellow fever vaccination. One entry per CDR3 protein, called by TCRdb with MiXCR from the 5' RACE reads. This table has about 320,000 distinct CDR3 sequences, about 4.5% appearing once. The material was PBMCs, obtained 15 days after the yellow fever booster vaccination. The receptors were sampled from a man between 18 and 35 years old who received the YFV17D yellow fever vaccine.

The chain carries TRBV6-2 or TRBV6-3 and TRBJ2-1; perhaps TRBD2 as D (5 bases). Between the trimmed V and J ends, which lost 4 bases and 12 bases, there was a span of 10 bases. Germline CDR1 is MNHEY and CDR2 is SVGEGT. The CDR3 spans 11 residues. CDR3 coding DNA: TGTGCCAGCAGTTTTGGACTGAGGCAGTTCTTC. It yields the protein CASSFGLRQFF.

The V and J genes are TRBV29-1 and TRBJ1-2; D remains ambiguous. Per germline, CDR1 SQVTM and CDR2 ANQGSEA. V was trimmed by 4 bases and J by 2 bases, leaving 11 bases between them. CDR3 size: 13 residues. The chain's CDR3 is CSVGIDANYGYTF. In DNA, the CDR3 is TGCAGCGTTGGGATTGACGCCAACTATGGCTACACCTTC.

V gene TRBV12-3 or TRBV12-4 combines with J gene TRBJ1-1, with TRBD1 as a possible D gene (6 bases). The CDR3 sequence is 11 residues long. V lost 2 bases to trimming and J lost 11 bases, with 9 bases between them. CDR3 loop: CASSLQGSAFF. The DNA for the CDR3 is TGTGCCAGCAGTTTACAGGGGTCGGCTTTCTTT.

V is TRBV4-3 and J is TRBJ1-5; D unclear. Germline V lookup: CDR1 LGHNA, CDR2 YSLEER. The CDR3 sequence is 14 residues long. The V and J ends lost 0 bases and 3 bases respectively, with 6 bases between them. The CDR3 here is CASSQDLTNQPQHF. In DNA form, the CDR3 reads TGCGCCAGCAGCCAAGACTTGACCAATCAGCCCCAGCATTTT.

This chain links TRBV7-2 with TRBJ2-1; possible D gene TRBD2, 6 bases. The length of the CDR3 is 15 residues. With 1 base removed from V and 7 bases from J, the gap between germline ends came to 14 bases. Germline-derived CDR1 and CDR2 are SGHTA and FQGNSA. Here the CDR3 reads CASSLEGRRRNEQFF. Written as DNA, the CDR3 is TGTGCCAGCAGCTTAGAGGGGAGGCGGAGAAATGAGCAGTTCTTC. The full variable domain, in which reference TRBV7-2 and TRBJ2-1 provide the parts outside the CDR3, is GAGVSQSPSNKVTEKGKDVELRCDPISGHTALYWYRQSLGQGLEFLIYFQGNSAPDKSGLPSDRFSAERTGGSVSTLTIQRTQQEDSAVYLCASSLEGRRRNEQFFGPGTRLTVL.

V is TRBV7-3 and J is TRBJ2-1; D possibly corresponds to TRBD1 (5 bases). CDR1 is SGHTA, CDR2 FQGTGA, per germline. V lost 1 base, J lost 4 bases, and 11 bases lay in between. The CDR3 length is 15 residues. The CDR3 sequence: CASSLRPGNYNEQFF. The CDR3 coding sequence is TGTGCCAGCAGCTTAAGACCAGGGAATTACAATGAGCAGTTCTTC.

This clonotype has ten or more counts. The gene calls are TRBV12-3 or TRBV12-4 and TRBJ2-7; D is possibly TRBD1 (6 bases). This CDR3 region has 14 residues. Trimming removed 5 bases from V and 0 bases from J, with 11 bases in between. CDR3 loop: CASSLWGHSYEQYF. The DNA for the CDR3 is TGTGCCAGCAGTCTTTGGGGACACTCCTACGAGCAGTACTTC.

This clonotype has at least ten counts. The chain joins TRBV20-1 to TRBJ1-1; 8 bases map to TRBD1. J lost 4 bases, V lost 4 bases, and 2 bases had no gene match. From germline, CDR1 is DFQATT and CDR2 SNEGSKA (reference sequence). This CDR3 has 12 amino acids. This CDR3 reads CSATQGATEAFF. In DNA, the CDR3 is TGCAGTGCTACCCAGGGGGCCACTGAAGCTTTCTTT.